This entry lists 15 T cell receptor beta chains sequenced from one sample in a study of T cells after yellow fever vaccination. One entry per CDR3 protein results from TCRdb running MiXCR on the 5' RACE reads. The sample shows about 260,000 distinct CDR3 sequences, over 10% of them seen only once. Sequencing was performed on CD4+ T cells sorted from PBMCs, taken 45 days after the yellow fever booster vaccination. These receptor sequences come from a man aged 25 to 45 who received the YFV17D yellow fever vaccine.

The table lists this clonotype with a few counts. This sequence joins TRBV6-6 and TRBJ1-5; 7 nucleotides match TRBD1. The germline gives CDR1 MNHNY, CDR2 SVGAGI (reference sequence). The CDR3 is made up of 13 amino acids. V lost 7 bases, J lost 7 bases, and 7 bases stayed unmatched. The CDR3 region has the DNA TGTGCCAGCACCAGGGGGGTAGGGCAGCCCCAGCATTTT. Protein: CASTRGVGQPQHF.

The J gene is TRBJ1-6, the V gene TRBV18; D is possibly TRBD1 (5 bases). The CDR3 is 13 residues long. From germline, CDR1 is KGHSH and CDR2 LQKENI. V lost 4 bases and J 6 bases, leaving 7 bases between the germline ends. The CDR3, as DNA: TGTGCCAGCTCACTGCAGGGTAATTCACCCCTCCACTTT. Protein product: CASSLQGNSPLHF.

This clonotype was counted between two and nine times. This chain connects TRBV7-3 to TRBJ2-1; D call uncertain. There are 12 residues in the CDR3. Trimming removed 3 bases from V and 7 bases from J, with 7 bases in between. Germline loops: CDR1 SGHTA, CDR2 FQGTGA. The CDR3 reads CASSFDTNEQFF. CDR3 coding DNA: TGTGCCAGCAGCTTCGACACAAATGAGCAGTTCTTC.

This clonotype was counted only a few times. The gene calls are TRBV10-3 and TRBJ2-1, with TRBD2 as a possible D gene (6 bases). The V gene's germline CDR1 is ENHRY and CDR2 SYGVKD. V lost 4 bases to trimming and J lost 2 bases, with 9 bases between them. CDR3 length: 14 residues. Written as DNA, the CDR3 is TGTGCCATCAGTGTTTGGGGGGCCTACAATGAGCAGTTCTTC. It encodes CAISVWGAYNEQFF.

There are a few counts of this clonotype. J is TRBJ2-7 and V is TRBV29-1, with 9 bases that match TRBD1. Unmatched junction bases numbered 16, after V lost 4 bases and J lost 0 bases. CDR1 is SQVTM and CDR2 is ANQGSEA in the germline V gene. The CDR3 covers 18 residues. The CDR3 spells CSVVVGQGPFSGSYEQYF. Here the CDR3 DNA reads TGCAGCGTTGTTGTGGGACAGGGTCCCTTCAGCGGCTCCTACGAGCAGTACTTC.

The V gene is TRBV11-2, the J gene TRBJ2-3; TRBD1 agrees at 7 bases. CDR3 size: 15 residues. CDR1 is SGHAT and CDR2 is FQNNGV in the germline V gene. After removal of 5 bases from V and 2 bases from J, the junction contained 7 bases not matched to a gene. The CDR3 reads CASSPGQSYTDTQYF. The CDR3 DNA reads TGTGCCAGCAGCCCGGGACAGTCTTACACAGATACGCAGTATTTT.

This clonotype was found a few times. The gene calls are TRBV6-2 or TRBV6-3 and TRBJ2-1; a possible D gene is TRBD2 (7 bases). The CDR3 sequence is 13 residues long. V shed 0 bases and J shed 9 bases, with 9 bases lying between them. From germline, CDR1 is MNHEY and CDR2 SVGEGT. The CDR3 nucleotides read TGTGCCAGCAGTTACTCTAGGGGGGGTGAGCAGTTCTTC. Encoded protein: CASSYSRGGEQFF.

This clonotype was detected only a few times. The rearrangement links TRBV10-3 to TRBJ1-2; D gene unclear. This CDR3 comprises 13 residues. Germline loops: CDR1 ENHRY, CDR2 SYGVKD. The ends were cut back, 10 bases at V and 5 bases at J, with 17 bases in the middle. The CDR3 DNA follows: TGTGCCAACGCAGATCAGGCGTCTTATGGCTACACCTTC. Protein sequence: CANADQASYGYTF.

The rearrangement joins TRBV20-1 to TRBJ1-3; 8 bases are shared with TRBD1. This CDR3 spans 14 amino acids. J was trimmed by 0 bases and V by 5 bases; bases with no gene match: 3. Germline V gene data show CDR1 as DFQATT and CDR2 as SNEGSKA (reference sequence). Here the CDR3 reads CSASDRGSGNTIYF. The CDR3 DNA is TGCAGTGCTTCCGACAGGGGCTCTGGAAACACCATATATTTT.

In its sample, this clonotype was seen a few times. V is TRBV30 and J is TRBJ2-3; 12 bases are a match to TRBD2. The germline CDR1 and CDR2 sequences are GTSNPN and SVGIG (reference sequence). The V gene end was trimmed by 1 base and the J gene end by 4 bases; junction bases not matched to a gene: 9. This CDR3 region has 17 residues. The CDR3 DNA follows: TGTGCCTGGAGTGGCCTAGCGGGAGGGCCTATGGCAGATACGCAGTATTTT. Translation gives CAWSGLAGGPMADTQYF.

The DNA of the CDR3 is TGTGCCAGCAGCTTGGCACTAGCGGGAGGGTCGTACGAGCAGTACTTC. Protein sequence: CASSLALAGGSYEQYF. The chain has TRBV5-5 and TRBJ2-7, with TRBD2 matching over 13 bases. The CDR3 is made up of 16 amino acids. Germline loops: CDR1 SGHKS, CDR2 YYEKEE (reference sequence). Trimming cost V 0 bases and J 4 bases; bases outside gene matches: 4.

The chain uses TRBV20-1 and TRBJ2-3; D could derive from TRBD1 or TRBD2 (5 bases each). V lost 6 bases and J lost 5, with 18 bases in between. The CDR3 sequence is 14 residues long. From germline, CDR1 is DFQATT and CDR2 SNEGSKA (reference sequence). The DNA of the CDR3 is TGCAGTGCGAGGGTCCAGGGTTCGCGAGATACGCAGTATTTT. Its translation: CSARVQGSRDTQYF.

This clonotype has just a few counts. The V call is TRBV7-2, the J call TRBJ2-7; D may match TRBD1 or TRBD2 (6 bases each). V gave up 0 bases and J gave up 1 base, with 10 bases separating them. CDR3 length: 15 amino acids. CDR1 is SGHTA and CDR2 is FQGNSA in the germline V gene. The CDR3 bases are TGTGCCAGCAGCTTAGCGAGGGGGGTTTCCTACGAGCAGTACTTC. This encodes CASSLARGVSYEQYF.

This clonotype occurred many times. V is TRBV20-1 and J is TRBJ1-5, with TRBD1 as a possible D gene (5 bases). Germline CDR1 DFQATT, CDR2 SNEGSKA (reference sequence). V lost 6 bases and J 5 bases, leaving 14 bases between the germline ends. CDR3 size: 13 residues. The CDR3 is CSASTQGHQPQHF. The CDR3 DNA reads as TGCAGTGCCAGTACCCAGGGCCATCAGCCCCAGCATTTT.

The CDR3, as DNA: TGTGCCAGTACCCAGGACAGGGGTGATACGCAGTATTTT. Its protein product is CASTQDRGDTQYF. V is TRBV19 and J is TRBJ2-3, with 9 positions matching TRBD1. With 7 bases clipped from V and 6 bases from J, the junction kept 5 bases outside the gene matches. The CDR3 extends over 13 amino acids. Germline CDR1 and CDR2: LNHDA and SQIVND (reference sequence).